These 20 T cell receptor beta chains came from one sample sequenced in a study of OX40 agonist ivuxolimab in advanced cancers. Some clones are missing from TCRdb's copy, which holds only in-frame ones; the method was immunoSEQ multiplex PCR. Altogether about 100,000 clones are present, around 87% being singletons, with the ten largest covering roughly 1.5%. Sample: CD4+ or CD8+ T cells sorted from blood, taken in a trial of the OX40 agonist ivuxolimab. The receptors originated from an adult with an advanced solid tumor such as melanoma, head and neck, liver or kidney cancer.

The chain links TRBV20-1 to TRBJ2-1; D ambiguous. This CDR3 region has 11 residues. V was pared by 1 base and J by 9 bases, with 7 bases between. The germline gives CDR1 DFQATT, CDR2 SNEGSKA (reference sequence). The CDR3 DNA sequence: TGCAGTGCTAGAGTCGCCGTTGAGCAGTTCTTC. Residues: CSARVAVEQFF.

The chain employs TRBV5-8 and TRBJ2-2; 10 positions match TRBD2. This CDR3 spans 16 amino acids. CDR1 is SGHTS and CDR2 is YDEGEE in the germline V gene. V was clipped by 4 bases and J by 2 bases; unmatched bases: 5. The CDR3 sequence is CASSHGLAANTGELFF. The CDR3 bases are TGTGCCAGCAGCCACGGACTAGCGGCTAACACCGGGGAGCTGTTTTTT. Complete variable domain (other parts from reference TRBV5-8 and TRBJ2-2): EAGVTQSPTHLIKTRGQQATLRCSPISGHTSVYWYQQALGLGLQFLLWYDEGEERNRGNFPPRFSGRQFPNYSSELNVNALELEDSALYLCASSHGLAANTGELFFGEGSRLTVL.

The CDR3 loop reads CASSVTGVQSPLHF. CDR3 sequence (DNA): TGTGCCAGTAGTGTGACAGGGGTACAGTCACCCCTCCACTTT. J is TRBJ1-6 and V is TRBV19, with 8 bases aligning to TRBD1. Trimming removed 5 bases from V and 10 bases from J; junction bases left unmatched: 7. CDR3 length: 14 residues. CDR1 and CDR2 (germline): LNHDA, SQIVND (reference sequence).

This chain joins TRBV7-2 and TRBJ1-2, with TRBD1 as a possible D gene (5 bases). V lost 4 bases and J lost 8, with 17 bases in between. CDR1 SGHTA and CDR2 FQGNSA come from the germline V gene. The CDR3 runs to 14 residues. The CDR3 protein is CASSSTGTGEGYTF. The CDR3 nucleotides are TGTGCCAGCAGCTCGACCGGGACGGGGGAGGGCTACACCTTC.

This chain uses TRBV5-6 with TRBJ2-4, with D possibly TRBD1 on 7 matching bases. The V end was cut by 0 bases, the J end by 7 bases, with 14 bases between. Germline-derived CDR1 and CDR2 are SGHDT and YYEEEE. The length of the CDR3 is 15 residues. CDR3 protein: CASSLVSTGRNIQYF. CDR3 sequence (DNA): TGTGCCAGCAGCTTGGTGTCGACAGGGAGGAACATTCAGTACTTC.

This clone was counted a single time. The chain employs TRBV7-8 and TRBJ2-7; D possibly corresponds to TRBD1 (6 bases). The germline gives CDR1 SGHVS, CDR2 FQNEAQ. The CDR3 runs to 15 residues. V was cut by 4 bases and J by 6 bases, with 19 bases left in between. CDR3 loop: CASSSQALQGSEQYF. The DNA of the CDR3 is TGTGCCAGCAGCTCCCAGGCCCTACAGGGTTCCGAGCAGTACTTC.

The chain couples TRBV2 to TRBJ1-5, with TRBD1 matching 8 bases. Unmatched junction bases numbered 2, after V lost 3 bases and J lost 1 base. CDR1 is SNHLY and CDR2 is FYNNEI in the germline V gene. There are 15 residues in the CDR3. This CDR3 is CASSDRTGSNQPQHF. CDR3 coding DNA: TGTGCCAGCAGTGATCGGACAGGGAGCAATCAGCCCCAGCATTTT. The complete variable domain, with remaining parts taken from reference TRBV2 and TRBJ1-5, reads EPEVTQTPSHQVTQMGQEVILRCVPISNHLYFYWYRQILGQKVEFLVSFYNNEISEKSEIFDDQFSVERPDGSNFTLKIRSTKLEDSAMYFCASSDRTGSNQPQHFGDGTRLSIL.

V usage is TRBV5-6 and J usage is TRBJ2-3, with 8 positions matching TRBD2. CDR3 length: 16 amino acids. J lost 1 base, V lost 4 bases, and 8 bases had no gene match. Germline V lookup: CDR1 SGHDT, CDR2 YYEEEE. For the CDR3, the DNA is TGTGCCAGCAGCCGAGCGGGAGATCCGCGCACAGATACGCAGTATTTT. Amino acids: CASSRAGDPRTDTQYF.

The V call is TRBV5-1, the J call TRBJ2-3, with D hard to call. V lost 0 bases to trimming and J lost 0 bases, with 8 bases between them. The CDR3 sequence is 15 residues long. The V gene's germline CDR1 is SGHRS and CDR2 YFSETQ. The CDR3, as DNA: TGCGCCAGCAGCTTGGATGCACCTAGCACAGATACGCAGTATTTT. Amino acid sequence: CASSLDAPSTDTQYF.

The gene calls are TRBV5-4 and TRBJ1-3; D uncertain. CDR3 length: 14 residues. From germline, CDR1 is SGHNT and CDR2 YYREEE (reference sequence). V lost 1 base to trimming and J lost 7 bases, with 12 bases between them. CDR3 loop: CASSLWQRGNTIYF. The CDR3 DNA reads TGTGCCAGCAGCTTGTGGCAGCGTGGGAACACCATATATTTT.

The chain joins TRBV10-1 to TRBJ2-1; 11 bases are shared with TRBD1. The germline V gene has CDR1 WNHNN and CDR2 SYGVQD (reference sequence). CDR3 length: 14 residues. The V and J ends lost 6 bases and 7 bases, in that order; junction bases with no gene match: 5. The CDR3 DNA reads TGCGCCAGCAGCGGGACAGGGGGTGGGAATGAGCAGTTCTTC. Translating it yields CASSGTGGGNEQFF.

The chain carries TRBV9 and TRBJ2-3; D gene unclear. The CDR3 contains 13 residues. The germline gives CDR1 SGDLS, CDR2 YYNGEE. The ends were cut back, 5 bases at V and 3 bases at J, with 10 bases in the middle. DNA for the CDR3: TGTGCCAGCAGGGGTGAGAGAACAGATACGCAGTATTTT. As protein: CASRGERTDTQYF.

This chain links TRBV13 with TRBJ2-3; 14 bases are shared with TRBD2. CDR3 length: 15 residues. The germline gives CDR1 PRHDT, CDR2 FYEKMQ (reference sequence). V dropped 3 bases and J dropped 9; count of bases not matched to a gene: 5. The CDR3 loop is CASSFPTSGGATQYF. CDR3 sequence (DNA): TGTGCCAGCAGCTTTCCGACTAGCGGGGGGGCGACGCAGTATTTT.

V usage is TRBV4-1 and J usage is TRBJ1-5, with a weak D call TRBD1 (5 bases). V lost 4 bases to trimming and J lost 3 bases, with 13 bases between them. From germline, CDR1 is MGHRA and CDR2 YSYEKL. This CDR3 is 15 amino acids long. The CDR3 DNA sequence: TGCGCCAGCAGCCTAGGGCCAGGGACCAATCAGCCCCAGCATTTT. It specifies CASSLGPGTNQPQHF.

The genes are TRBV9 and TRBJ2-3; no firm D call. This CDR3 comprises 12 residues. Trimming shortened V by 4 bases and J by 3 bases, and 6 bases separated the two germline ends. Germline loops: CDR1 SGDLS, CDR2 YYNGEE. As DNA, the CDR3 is TGTGCCAGCAGCCTTTCAACAGATACGCAGTATTTT. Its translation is CASSLSTDTQYF.

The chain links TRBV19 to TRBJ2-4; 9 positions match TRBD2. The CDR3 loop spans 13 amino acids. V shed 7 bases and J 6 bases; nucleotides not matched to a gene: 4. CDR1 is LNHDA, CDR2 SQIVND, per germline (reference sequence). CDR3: CASTQRGVNIQYF. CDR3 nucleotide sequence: TGTGCCAGTACCCAGCGGGGGGTAAACATTCAGTACTTC. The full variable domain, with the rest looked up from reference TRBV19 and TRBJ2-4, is DGGITQSPKYLFRKEGQNVTLSCEQNLNHDAMYWYRQDPGQGLRLIYYSQIVNDFQKGDIAEGYSVSREKKESFPLTVTSAQKNPTAFYLCASTQRGVNIQYFGAGTRLSVL.

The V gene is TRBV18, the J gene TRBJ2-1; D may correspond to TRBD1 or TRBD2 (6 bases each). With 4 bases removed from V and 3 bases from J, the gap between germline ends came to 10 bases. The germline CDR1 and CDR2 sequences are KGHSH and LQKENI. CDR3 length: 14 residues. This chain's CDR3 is CASSRGAYYNEQFF. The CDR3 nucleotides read TGTGCCAGCTCACGGGGGGCTTACTACAATGAGCAGTTCTTC.

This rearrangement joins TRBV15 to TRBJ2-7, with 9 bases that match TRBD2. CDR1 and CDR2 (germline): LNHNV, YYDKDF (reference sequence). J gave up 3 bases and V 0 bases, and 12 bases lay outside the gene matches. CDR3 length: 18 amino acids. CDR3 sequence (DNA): TGTGCCACCAGCAGAGAAGGGGGTGTGTTAGCGGGGGTCTACGAGCAGTACTTC. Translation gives CATSREGGVLAGVYEQYF. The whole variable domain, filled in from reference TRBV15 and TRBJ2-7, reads DAMVIQNPRYQVTQFGKPVTLSCSQTLNHNVMYWYQQKSSQAPKLLFHYYDKDFNNEADTPDNFQSRRPNTSFCFLDIRSPGLGDTAMYLCATSREGGVLAGVYEQYFGPGTRLTVT.

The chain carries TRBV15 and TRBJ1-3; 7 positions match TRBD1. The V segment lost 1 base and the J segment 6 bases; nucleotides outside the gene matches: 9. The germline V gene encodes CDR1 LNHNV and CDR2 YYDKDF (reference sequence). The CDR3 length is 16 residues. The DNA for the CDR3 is TGTGCCACCAGCAGAGGCCCCAGGGGGTTGGAAAACACCATATATTTT. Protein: CATSRGPRGLENTIYF.

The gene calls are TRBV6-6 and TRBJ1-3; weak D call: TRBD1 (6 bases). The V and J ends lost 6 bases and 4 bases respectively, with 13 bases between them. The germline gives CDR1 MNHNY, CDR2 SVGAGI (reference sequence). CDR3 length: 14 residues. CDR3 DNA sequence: TGTGCCAGCAGCCCGGACAGCGGAGGAAACACCATATATTTT. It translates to CASSPDSGGNTIYF.